This T cell receptor beta chain was retrieved from a study of CD8 T cells in Susac syndrome (dated by TCRdb to about 2019). Study-wide context: Whether CD8+ T cell activation and differentiation in Susac syndrome was antigen driven was tested using repertoire sequencing. CD8+ T cell repertoire clonality was compared between over 9 healthy donors, around 14 Susac syndrome patients and approximately 15 multiple sclerosis patients.

RNA was extracted using the RNeasy kit, and about 0.45 to 1 ug of the RNA was reverse transcribed with random hexamers. The immunoSEQ multiplex PCR assay, covering 54 Vbeta and 13 Jbeta segments, was used to amplify TCR beta CDR3 regions. PCR amplification bias was corrected by using a synthetic template baseline for primer optimization and computational correction. On the authors' methods: Reads were annotated to V, D and J genes per IMGT and analyzed with immunoSEQ Analyzer, keeping only productive sequences. Clonality was calculated as one minus the Shannon entropy normalized by log2 of the number of productive unique sequences. Public and private clones were assessed among the 100 most prevalent clones of each patient and control. Clones were defined as Susac-specific when absent from the healthy and MS cohorts, from approximately 1,100 published viral clones and from other ImmuneACCESS disease sequences. TCRdb handled the public reads itself, with Q25 trimming in fastp and clone calling in MiXCR, and kept productive beta chains. A single entry per CDR3 protein holds the most common genes and DNA from its merged rows. TCRdb's processing, not the study's, gives the V and J calls here. The sample table records some 52,000 distinct CDR3 sequences; 93% of these occur just once. 0.4% to 0.55% of the sample rests with the top ten.

Study-wide conclusions, independent of this receptor: The number of individuals in the TCR sequencing and HLA analysis was recognized as being relatively small.

Peripheral blood CD8+ and CD4+ T cells from healthy donors, Susac syndrome patients and multiple sclerosis patients were profiled using high-throughput TCR beta sequencing. The multiple sclerosis controls were treatment-naive patients whose relapsing-remitting disease, either stable or active, fulfilled the revised McDonald criteria. CD8+ TEMRA cells were enriched by FACS, while bulk CD8+ and CD4+ T cells were purified by magnetic negative isolation. Blood was drawn into EDTA tubes, processed within 24 hours, and PBMCs were isolated by density gradient centrifugation. PBMCs intended for TCR sequencing were cryopreserved in liquid nitrogen and thawed later in a water bath at 37 degrees C. The sorted or isolated CD4+, CD8+ and CD8+ TEMRA cells reached a purity of at least 90%. The sample holds one count of this clonotype. Its antigen target is currently unknown. Per-base qualities were not stored, and no clone one base away is much larger. A solitary read yields weak support.

This TCR was sampled from a human donor with multiple sclerosis. Sample: CD8+ T cells from PBMCs.

The CDR3 sequence is CASSPPPVINTGELFF. The base sequence is TGTGCCAGCAGCCCACCCCCCGTCATTAACACCGGGGAGCTGTTTTTT. This chain is built from TRBV7-2 and TRBJ2-2; the D gene cannot be named for sure. A distance of 15 bases separates the germline ends of V and J, which lose 5 bases and 2 bases respectively. Taken from the germline V gene, the CDR1 and CDR2 loops are SGHTA and FQGNSA. Taken from cysteine to phenylalanine, the CDR3 has 16 residues. CDR3 DNA only is kept here, 48 bases in frame from base 1.